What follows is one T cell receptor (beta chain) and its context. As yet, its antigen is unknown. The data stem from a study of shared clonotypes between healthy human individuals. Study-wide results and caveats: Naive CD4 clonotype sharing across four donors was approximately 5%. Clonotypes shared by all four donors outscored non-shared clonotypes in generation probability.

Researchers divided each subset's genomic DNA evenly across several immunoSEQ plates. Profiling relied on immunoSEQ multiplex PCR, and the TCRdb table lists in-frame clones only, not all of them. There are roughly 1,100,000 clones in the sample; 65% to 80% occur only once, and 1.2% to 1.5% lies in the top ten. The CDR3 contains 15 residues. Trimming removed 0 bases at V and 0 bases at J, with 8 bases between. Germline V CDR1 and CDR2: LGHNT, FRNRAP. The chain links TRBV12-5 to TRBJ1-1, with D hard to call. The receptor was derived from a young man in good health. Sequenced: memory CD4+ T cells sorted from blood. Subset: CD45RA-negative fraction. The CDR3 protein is CASGLVHSLNTEAFF. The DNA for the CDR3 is TGTGCTAGTGGTTTGGTACACAGTTTGAACACTGAAGCTTTCTTT.